One sample yielded the 20 T cell receptor beta chains listed below, sequenced in a study of CD8+ T cells in alopecia areata. Stated treatment: oral pan-JAK inhibitor, 5-10 mg twice daily. Following extraction, RNA underwent reverse transcription to cDNA, which served as the sequencing template. Libraries were prepared by immunoSEQ multiplex PCR; TCRdb keeps only in-frame clonotypes and omits some of them. The sample has fewer than 250,000 clones, roughly three fifths seen once; the top ten hold roughly 0.7%. Sequencing used CD4+ T cells sorted from blood, obtained at week 4, from a patient treated with tofacitinib. All receptors derive from a human donor with alopecia areata.

This chain joins TRBV5-4 and TRBJ2-2; 11 bases align to TRBD2. The germline V gene encodes CDR1 SGHNT and CDR2 YYREEE (reference sequence). J was trimmed by 3 bases and V by 3 bases; bases with no gene match: 13. The CDR3 is 19 amino acids. The CDR3 spells CASSSGPPLAGADTGELFF. The DNA for the CDR3 is TGTGCCAGCAGCTCTGGGCCCCCACTAGCGGGAGCCGACACCGGGGAGCTGTTTTTT.

The rearrangement links TRBV29-1 to TRBJ2-2; 11 nucleotides align to TRBD1. The V segment lost 7 bases and the J segment 3 bases; nucleotides outside the gene matches: 4. Per the germline V gene, CDR1 is SQVTM and CDR2 is ANQGSEA. This CDR3 is built from 14 residues. Here the CDR3 DNA reads TGCAGCGCTGGACAGGGGGCTGACACCGGGGAGCTGTTTTTT. Translated: CSAGQGADTGELFF.

This clone was seen a few times. The chain couples TRBV5-1 to TRBJ1-3; no reliable D call. CDR3 size: 15 residues. CDR1 is SGHRS, CDR2 YFSETQ, per germline. Trimming left V 4 bases short and J 0 bases short, with 11 bases between. In DNA form, the CDR3 reads TGCGCCAGCAGCGGCGACGGGAGCTCTGGAAACACCATATATTTT. Encoded protein: CASSGDGSSGNTIYF.

This sequence joins TRBV7-9 and TRBJ2-6; D is unclear. V was clipped by 5 bases and J by 4 bases, with 15 bases between them. CDR1 is SEHNR, CDR2 FQNEAQ, per germline (reference sequence). The CDR3 extends over 16 amino acids. For the CDR3, the DNA is TGTGCCAGCAGCCCGTGGGCCCGAGCCGGGGCCAACGTCCTGACTTTC. Translated: CASSPWARAGANVLTF. The full variable domain, completed using reference TRBV7-9 and TRBJ2-6, is DTGVSQNPRHKITKRGQNVTFRCDPISEHNRLYWYRQTLGQGPEFLTYFQNEAQLEKSRLLSDRFSAERPKGSFSTLEIQRTEQGDSAMYLCASSPWARAGANVLTFGAGSRLTVL.

This clone has just a few counts. This sequence joins TRBV7-2 and TRBJ2-5, with D perhaps TRBD2 (5 bases). V dropped 1 base and J dropped 2 bases, with 17 bases sitting between them. CDR1 and CDR2 from the germline V gene are SGHTA and FQGNSA. This CDR3 region has 17 residues. CDR3 bases: TGTGCCAGCAGCTTAGAGATTTGGGGAGCCGATCAAGAGACCCAGTACTTC. Translating it yields CASSLEIWGADQETQYF. Looking up the rest from reference TRBV7-2 and TRBJ2-5 gives the full variable domain: GAGVSQSPSNKVTEKGKDVELRCDPISGHTALYWYRQSLGQGLEFLIYFQGNSAPDKSGLPSDRFSAERTGGSVSTLTIQRTQQEDSAVYLCASSLEIWGADQETQYFGPGTRLLVL.

Concerning this clone: Other DNA variants within this sample encode the same CDR3. The V and J genes are TRBV5-1 and TRBJ1-2; D remains unclear. Trimming shortened V by 0 bases and J by 2 bases, and 5 bases separated the two germline ends. CDR3 size: 13 residues. CDR1 SGHRS and CDR2 YFSETQ come from the germline V gene. The CDR3 spells CASSLGQNYGYTF. For the CDR3, the DNA is TGCGCCAGCAGCTTGGGCCAGAACTATGGCTACACCTTC.

J is TRBJ1-1 and V is TRBV7-2, with 7 bases matching TRBD1. Trimming cost V 6 bases and J 1 base; bases outside gene matches: 5. The CDR3 is 14 amino acids. Germline V CDR1 and CDR2: SGHTA, FQGNSA. CDR3 DNA sequence: TGTGCCAGCAGACGTGGGACAGCGAACACTGAAGCTTTCTTT. As protein: CASRRGTANTEAFF. Filled out from reference TRBV7-2 and TRBJ1-1, the complete variable domain reads GAGVSQSPSNKVTEKGKDVELRCDPISGHTALYWYRQSLGQGLEFLIYFQGNSAPDKSGLPSDRFSAERTGGSVSTLTIQRTQQEDSAVYLCASRRGTANTEAFFGQGTRLTVV.

The rearrangement uses TRBV18 and TRBJ2-7; 9 bases fit TRBD2. This CDR3 region has 14 residues. Germline V gene sequence: CDR1 KGHSH, CDR2 LQKENI. Trimming took 6 bases from V and 1 from J; bases not matched to a gene: 4. The CDR3 bases are TGTGCCAGCTCCCCGAGCGGGGGGTCCTACGAGCAGTACTTC. Encoded protein: CASSPSGGSYEQYF.

This clone was detected once. J is TRBJ2-3 and V is TRBV29-1; TRBD2 agrees at 7 bases. This CDR3 region has 13 residues. Trimming took 7 bases from V and 6 from J; bases not matched to a gene: 10. The germline V gene encodes CDR1 SQVTM and CDR2 ANQGSEA. CDR3 in amino acids: CSAAPQGGDTQYF. The CDR3 DNA sequence: TGCAGCGCCGCCCCCCAGGGAGGGGATACGCAGTATTTT.

This chain joins TRBV20-1 and TRBJ1-4; D is ambiguous. Germline V CDR1 and CDR2: DFQATT, SNEGSKA (reference sequence). The V and J ends lost 5 bases and 8 bases respectively, with 9 bases between them. The CDR3 sequence is 11 residues long. CDR3: CSAHRLEKLFF. The CDR3 nucleotides are TGCAGTGCTCACAGACTCGAAAAACTGTTTTTT.

This clone appeared a few times. The chain links TRBV11-1 to TRBJ1-2, with no clear D. The CDR3 has 12 residues. Germline values: CDR1 SGHAT, CDR2 FQDESV (reference sequence). Trimming shortened V by 5 bases and J by 7 bases, and 11 bases separated the two germline ends. CDR3: CASSPRTGGYTF. The DNA of the CDR3 is TGTGCCAGCAGCCCGAGGACTGGTGGCTACACCTTC.

The chain joins TRBV7-7 to TRBJ2-5; possible D gene TRBD1, 6 bases. Trimming removed 1 base at V and 3 bases at J, with 9 bases between. Germline lookup yields CDR1 SSHAT and CDR2 FNYEAQ (reference sequence). The CDR3 consists of 14 residues. CDR3 residues: CASSLGRTEETQYF. The CDR3 DNA follows: TGTGCCAGCAGCTTAGGTCGGACAGAAGAGACCCAGTACTTC.

The chain couples TRBV25-1 to TRBJ2-5; 7 positions agree with TRBD2. Germline V lookup: CDR1 MGHDK, CDR2 SYGVNS. The CDR3 is 15 amino acids. Trimming removed 4 bases from V and 5 bases from J; junction bases left unmatched: 10. The CDR3 nucleotides read TGTGCCAGCAGTGCTAGCGGTCTGGGATTGGAGACCCAGTACTTC. Translated: CASSASGLGLETQYF.

This clone was detected once. The rearrangement links TRBV9 to TRBJ2-7; D uncertain. The germline V gene encodes CDR1 SGDLS and CDR2 YYNGEE. The V gene lost 0 bases and the J gene lost 1 base, with 8 bases spanning the gap. The CDR3 has 14 amino acids. The CDR3 DNA is TGTGCCAGCAGCGTAGCCCCCAGTTCCTACGAGCAGTACTTC. This sequence encodes CASSVAPSSYEQYF.

CDR3 sequence (DNA): TGTGCCAGCAGTTATAAACAGGGGAAGGCTTTCTTT. The encoded protein is CASSYKQGKAFF. This sequence joins TRBV6-5 and TRBJ1-1, with TRBD1 matching over 7 bases. Per the germline V gene, CDR1 is MNHEY and CDR2 is SVGAGI. The CDR3 runs to 12 residues. V was clipped by 3 bases and J by 11 bases; unmatched bases: 6.

The CDR3 bases are TGCAGCGTTGAGTCAGCCTCCTACAATGAGCAGTTCTTC. It yields the protein CSVESASYNEQFF. V and J are TRBV29-1 and TRBJ2-1; D remains unclear. The CDR3 length is 13 residues. V shed 3 bases and J shed 0 bases, with 6 bases lying between them. Germline V gene sequence: CDR1 SQVTM, CDR2 ANQGSEA.

This rearrangement joins TRBV6-6 to TRBJ2-1; 8 bases align to TRBD1. Trimming took 2 bases from V and 7 from J; bases not matched to a gene: 10. The CDR3 totals 16 residues. Germline V lookup: CDR1 MNHNY, CDR2 SVGAGI (reference sequence). CDR3 sequence (DNA): TGTGCCAGCAGTTACCTACCGACAGGGGAAATGAATGAGCAGTTCTTC. Amino acids: CASSYLPTGEMNEQFF.

This clone appeared a few times. The chain has TRBV10-3 and TRBJ2-2, with 11 positions matching TRBD1. In germline, CDR1 is ENHRY, CDR2 SYGVKD. The CDR3 contains 15 residues. V shed 6 bases, J shed 7 bases, and the junction held 7 bases outside the gene matches. The CDR3 coding sequence is TGTGCCATCAGCGTTGGACAGGGGGCTTACGGGGAGCTGTTTTTT. Its protein is CAISVGQGAYGELFF.

This clone appeared a single time. The V call is TRBV30, the J call TRBJ1-5; D ambiguous. Germline V CDR1 and CDR2: GTSNPN, SVGIG (reference sequence). This CDR3 has 13 residues. Trimming removed 1 base from V and 3 bases from J, with 7 bases in between. CDR3: CAWSGSYNQPQHF. The CDR3 coding sequence is TGTGCCTGGAGTGGCAGTTACAATCAGCCCCAGCATTTT.

The V call is TRBV7-2, the J call TRBJ2-6, with 7 positions matching TRBD2. Per the germline V gene, CDR1 is SGHTA and CDR2 is FQGNSA. The CDR3 runs to 17 residues. Germline trimming cut 3 bases from V and 3 bases from J; bases unmatched to any gene: 8. The CDR3 region is CASSFAGASGGANVLTF. CDR3 nucleotide sequence: TGTGCCAGCAGCTTCGCGGGAGCCTCGGGTGGGGCCAACGTCCTGACTTTC.